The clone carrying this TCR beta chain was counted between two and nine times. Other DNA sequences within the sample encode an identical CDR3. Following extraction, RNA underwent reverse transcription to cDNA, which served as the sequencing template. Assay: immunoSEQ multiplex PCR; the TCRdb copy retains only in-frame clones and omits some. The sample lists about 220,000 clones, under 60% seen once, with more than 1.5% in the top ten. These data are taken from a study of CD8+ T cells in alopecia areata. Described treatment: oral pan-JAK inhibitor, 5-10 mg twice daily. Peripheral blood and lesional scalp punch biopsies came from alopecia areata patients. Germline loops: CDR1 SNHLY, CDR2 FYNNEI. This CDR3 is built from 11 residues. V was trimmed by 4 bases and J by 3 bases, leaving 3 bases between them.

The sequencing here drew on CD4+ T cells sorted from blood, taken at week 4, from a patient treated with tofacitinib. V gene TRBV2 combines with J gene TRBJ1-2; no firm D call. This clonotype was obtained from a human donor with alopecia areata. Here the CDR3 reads CASSGDYGYTF. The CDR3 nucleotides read TGTGCCAGCAGTGGCGACTATGGCTACACCTTC.